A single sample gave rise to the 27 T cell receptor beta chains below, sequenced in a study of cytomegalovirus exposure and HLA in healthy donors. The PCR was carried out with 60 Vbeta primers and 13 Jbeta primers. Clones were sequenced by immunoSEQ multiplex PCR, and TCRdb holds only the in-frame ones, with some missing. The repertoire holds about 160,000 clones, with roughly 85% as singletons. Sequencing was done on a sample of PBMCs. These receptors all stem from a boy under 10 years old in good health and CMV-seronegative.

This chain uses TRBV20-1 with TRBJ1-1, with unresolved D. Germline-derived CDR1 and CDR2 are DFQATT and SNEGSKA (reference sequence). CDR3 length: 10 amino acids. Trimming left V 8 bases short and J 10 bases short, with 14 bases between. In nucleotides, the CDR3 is TGCAGTCTAGGCGATGAAGTAGCTTTCTTT. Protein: CSLGDEVAFF.

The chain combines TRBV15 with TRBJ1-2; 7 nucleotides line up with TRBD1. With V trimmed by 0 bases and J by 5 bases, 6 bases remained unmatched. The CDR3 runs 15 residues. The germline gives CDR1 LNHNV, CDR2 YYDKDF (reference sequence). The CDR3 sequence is CATSRDTGVKYGYTF. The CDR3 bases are TGTGCCACCAGCAGAGATACAGGGGTGAAATATGGCTACACCTTC.

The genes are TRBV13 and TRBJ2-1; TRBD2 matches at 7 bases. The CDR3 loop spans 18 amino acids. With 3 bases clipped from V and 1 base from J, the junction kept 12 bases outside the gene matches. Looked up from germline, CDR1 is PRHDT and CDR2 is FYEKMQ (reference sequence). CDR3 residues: CASSFWGSGDYSYNEQFF. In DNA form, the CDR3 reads TGTGCCAGCAGCTTCTGGGGCTCCGGGGACTATTCCTACAATGAGCAGTTCTTC.

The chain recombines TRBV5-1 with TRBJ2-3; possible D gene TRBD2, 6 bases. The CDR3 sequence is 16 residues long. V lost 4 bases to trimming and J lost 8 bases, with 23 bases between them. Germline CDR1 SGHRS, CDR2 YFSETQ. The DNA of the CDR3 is TGCGCCAGCAGCAACGCGGGGACCTTCCGGGGCCGTACGCAGTATTTT. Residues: CASSNAGTFRGRTQYF. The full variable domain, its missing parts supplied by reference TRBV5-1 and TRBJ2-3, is KAGVTQTPRYLIKTRGQQVTLSCSPISGHRSVSWYQQTPGQGLQFLFEYFSETQRNKGNFPGRFSGRQFSNSRSEMNVSTLELGDSALYLCASSNAGTFRGRTQYFGPGTRLTVL.

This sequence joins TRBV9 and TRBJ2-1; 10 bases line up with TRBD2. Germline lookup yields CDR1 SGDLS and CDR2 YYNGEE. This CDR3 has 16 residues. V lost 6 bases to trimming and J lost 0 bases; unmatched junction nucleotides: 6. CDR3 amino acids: CASTSGGYRSYNEQFF. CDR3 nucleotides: TGTGCCAGCACTAGCGGGGGATACCGCTCCTACAATGAGCAGTTCTTC. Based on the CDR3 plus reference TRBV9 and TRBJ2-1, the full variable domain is DSGVTQTPKHLITATGQRVTLRCSPRSGDLSVYWYQQSLDQGLQFLIQYYNGEERAKGNILERFSAQQFPDLHSELNLSSLELGDSALYFCASTSGGYRSYNEQFFGPGTRLTVL.

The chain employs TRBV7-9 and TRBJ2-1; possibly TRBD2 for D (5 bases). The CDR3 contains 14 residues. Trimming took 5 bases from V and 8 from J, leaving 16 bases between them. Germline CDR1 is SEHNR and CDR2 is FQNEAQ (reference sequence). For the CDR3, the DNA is TGTGCCAGCAGCGACCCCTTAGCGTTCTATGAGCAGTTCTTC. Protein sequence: CASSDPLAFYEQFF.

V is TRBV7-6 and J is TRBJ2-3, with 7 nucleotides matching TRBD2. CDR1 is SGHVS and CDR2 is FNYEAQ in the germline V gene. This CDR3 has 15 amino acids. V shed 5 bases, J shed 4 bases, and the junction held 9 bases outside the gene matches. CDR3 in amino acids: CASSTSGLVSDTQYF. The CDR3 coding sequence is TGTGCCAGCAGCACAAGCGGACTAGTGTCAGATACGCAGTATTTT.

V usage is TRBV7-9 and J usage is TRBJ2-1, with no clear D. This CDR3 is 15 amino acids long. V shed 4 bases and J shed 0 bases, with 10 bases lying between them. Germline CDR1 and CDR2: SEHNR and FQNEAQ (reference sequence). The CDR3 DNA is TGTGCCAGCAGCTGGGCTGTAGGCTCCTACAATGAGCAGTTCTTC. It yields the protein CASSWAVGSYNEQFF.

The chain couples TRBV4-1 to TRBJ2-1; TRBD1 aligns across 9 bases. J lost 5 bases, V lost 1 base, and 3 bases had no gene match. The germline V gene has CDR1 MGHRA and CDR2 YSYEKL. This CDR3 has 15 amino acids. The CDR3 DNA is TGCGCCAGCAGCCAAGTCCGGGACAGGGACAATGAGCAGTTCTTC. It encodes CASSQVRDRDNEQFF.

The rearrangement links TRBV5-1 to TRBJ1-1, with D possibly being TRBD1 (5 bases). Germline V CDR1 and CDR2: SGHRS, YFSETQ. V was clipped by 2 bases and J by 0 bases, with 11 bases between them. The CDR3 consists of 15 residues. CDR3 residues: CASSFRDFMNTEAFF. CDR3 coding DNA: TGCGCCAGCAGCTTTAGGGACTTCATGAACACTGAAGCTTTCTTT. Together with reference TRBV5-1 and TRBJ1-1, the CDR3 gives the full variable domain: KAGVTQTPRYLIKTRGQQVTLSCSPISGHRSVSWYQQTPGQGLQFLFEYFSETQRNKGNFPGRFSGRQFSNSRSEMNVSTLELGDSALYLCASSFRDFMNTEAFFGQGTRLTVV.

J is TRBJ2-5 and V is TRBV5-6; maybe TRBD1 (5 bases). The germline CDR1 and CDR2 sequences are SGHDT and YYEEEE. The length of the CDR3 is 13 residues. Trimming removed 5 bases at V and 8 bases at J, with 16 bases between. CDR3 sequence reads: CASRPQGMLTQYF. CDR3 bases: TGTGCCAGCAGACCTCAGGGAATGTTAACCCAGTACTTC.

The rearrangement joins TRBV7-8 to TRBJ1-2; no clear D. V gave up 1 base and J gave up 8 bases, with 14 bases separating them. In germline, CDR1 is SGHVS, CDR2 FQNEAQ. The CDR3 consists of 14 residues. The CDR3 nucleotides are TGTGCCAGCAGCTTAGAGCTAGGGAGAGGAGGCTACACCTTC. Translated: CASSLELGRGGYTF.

The CDR3 reads CASSLPDRPSTDTQYF. The CDR3 region has the DNA TGTGCCAGCAGCCTTCCCGACAGGCCTAGCACAGATACGCAGTATTTT. The V call is TRBV6-6, the J call TRBJ2-3; D possibly corresponds to TRBD1 (6 bases). CDR1 is MNHNY and CDR2 is SVGAGI in the germline V gene (reference sequence). The V gene lost 6 bases and the J gene lost 0 bases, with 16 bases spanning the gap. There are 16 residues in the CDR3.

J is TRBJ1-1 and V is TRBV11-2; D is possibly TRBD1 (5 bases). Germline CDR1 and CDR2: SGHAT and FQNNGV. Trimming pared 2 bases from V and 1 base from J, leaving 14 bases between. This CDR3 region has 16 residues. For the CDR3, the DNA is TGTGCCAGCAGCTTACGGGGGAGTATTAGGAACACTGAAGCTTTCTTT. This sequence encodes CASSLRGSIRNTEAFF.

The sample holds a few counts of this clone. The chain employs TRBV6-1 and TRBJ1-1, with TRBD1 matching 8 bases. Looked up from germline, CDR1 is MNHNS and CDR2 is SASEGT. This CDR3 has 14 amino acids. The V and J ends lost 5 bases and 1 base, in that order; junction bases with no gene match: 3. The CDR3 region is CASSSGTGNTEAFF. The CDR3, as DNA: TGTGCCAGCAGTTCGGGGACAGGGAACACTGAAGCTTTCTTT.

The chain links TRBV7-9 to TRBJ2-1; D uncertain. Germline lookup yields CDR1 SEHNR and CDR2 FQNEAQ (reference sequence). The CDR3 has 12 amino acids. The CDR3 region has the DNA TGTTCCCTAAACCGCGACTACAATGAGCAGTTCTTC. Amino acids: CSLNRDYNEQFF.

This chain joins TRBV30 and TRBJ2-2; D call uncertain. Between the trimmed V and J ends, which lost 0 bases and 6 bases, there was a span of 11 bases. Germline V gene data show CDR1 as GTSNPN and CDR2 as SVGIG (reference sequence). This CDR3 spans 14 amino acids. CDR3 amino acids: CAWSVPPSAGELFF. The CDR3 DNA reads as TGTGCCTGGAGTGTACCTCCGAGTGCCGGGGAGCTGTTTTTT. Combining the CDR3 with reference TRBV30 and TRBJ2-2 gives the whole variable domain SQTIHQWPATLVQPVGSPLSLECTVEGTSNPNLYWYRQAAGRGLQLLFYSVGIGQISSEVPQNLSASRPQDRQFILSSKKLLLSDSGFYLCAWSVPPSAGELFFGEGSRLTVL.

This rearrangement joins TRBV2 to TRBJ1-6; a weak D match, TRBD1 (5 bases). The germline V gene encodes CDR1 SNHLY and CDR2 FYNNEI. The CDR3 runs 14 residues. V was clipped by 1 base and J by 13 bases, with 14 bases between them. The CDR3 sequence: CASSEGSGARPLHF. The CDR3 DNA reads TGTGCCAGCAGTGAAGGCAGCGGGGCCAGGCCCCTCCACTTT.

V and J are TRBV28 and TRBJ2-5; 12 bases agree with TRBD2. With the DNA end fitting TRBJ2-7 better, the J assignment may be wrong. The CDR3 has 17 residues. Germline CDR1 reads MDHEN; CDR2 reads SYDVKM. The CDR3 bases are TGTGCCAGCAGTTCCCGACTAGCGGGAGCCCTCTCCTACGAGCAGTACTTC. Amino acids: CASSSRLAGALSYEQYF.

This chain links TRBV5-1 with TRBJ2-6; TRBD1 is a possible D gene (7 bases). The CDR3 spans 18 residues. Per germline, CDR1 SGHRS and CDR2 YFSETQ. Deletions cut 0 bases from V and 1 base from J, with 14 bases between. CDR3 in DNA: TGCGCCAGCAGCTTGGGACAGGGAGGACAGTCTGGGGCCAACGTCCTGACTTTC. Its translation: CASSLGQGGQSGANVLTF.

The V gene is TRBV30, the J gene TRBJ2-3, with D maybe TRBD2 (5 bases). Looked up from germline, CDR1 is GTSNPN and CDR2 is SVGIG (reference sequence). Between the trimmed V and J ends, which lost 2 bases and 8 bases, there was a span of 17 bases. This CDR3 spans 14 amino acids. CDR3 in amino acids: CAWSSTGRGSTQYF. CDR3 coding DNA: TGTGCCTGGAGTTCTACGGGCCGCGGGTCTACGCAGTATTTT.

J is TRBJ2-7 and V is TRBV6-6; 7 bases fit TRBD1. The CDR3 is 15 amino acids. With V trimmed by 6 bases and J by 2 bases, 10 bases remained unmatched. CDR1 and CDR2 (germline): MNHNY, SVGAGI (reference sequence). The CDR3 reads CASRPEGQKAYEQYF. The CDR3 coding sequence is TGTGCCAGCAGACCCGAGGGACAGAAAGCCTACGAGCAGTACTTC.

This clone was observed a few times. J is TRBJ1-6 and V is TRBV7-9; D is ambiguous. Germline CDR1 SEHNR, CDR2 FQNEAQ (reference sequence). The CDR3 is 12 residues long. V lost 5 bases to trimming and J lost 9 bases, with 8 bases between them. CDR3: CASSREGSPLHF. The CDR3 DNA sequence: TGTGCCAGCAGCCGGGAAGGTTCACCCCTCCACTTT. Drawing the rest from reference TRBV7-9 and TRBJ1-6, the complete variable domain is DTGVSQNPRHKITKRGQNVTFRCDPISEHNRLYWYRQTLGQGPEFLTYFQNEAQLEKSRLLSDRFSAERPKGSFSTLEIQRTEQGDSAMYLCASSREGSPLHFGNGTRLTVT.

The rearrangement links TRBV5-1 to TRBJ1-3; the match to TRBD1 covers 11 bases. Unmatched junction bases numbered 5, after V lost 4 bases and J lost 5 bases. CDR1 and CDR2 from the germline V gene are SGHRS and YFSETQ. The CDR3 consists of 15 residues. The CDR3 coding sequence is TGCGCCAGCAGCCCCGGGACAGGGGGGAGAAACACCATATATTTT. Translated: CASSPGTGGRNTIYF.

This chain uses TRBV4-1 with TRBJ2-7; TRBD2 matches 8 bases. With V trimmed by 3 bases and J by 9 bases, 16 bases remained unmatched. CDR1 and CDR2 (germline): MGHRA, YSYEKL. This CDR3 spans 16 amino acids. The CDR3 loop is CASSHEPGLEGIWQYF. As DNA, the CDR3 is TGCGCCAGCAGCCATGAGCCGGGACTAGAAGGGATCTGGCAGTACTTC.

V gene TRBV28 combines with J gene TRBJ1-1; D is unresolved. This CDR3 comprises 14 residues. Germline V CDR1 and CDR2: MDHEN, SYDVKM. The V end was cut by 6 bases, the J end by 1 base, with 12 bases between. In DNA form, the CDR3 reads TGTGCCAGCAGCTCAGGAACAGCGAACACTGAAGCTTTCTTT. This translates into CASSSGTANTEAFF.

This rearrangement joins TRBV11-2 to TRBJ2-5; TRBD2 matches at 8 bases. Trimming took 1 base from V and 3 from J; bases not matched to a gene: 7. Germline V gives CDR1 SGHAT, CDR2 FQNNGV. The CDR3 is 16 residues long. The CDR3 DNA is TGTGCCAGCAGCTTAGTTCGGGGGGGGGTGAAAGAGACCCAGTACTTC. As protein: CASSLVRGGVKETQYF.